This is a list of T cell receptor beta chains from one sample in a study of response to subunit inactivated influenza vaccine. In TCRdb, the RT-PCR reads were re-called with MiXCR into one record per CDR3 protein. Of about 800,000 distinct CDR3 sequences detected, 21% appear once; the ten largest clones hold more than 8.5%. The material sequenced was PBMCs from blood, taken 4 to 6 days after vaccination. Source of these receptors: a man aged 45-65 years who received an inactivated influenza vaccine. The CDR3 runs from the conserved cysteine through the conserved F or W. A D gene is named only where the DNA matches it firmly. Size tells how often a clone was seen (once, few, many) or the class of an expanded clone, and some rows leave it out.

D: TRBD1
V: TRBV12-3/TRBV12-4
J: TRBJ2-2
size: few
DNA: TGTGCCAGCAGTTCGGGACAGGCGAACACCGGGGAGCTGTTTTTT
CDR3: CASSSGQANTGELFF

D: NA
V: TRBV4-2
J: TRBJ2-2
size: NA
DNA: TGTGCCAGCAGCCAAGATAGGCCCCGTGGAGGGGCGCGAACCGGGGAGCTGTTTTTT
CDR3: CASSQDRPRGGARTGELFF

D: NA
V: TRBV20-1
J: TRBJ2-1
size: NA
DNA: TGCAGTGCTAGGGGCTTGGGCGGTTGGTCCTACAATGAGCAGTTCTTC
CDR3: CSARGLGGWSYNEQFF

D: NA
V: TRBV28
J: TRBJ1-2
size: NA
DNA: TGTGCCAGCACTCCGCGGGGGAACCGGGTCCCCTTC
CDR3: CASTPRGNRVPF

D: NA
V: TRBV4-2
J: TRBJ2-7
size: NA
DNA: TGTGCCAGCAGCCAAGAGCGGGCTACCCCTTATGAGCAGTACTTC
CDR3: CASSQERATPYEQYF

D: TRBD1
V: TRBV7-2
J: TRBJ2-5
size: few
DNA: TGTGCCAGCAGCGTTAGCAGGGGGGAGACCCAGTACTTC
CDR3: CASSVSRGETQYF

D: TRBD1
V: TRBV6-2/TRBV6-3
J: TRBJ2-7
size: NA
DNA: TGTGCCAGCAGCGGACAGGGGAAGCTCGAGCAGTACTTC
CDR3: CASSGQGKLEQYF

D: NA
V: TRBV20-1
J: TRBJ2-3
size: few
DNA: TGCAGTGCTAGAGATTTCAGGGAAACCCCAGATACGCAGTATTTT
CDR3: CSARDFRETPDTQYF

D: NA
V: TRBV15
J: TRBJ1-2
size: few
DNA: TGTGCCACCAGCAGAGCCCTTGATGCAGGAAACTATGGCTACACCTTC
CDR3: CATSRALDAGNYGYTF

D: NA
V: TRBV4-2
J: TRBJ1-5
size: NA
DNA: TGTGCCAGCAGCCAAGAATTGTGGCAGCCCCAGCATTTT
CDR3: CASSQELWQPQHF

D: NA
V: TRBV12-3/TRBV12-4
J: TRBJ2-7
size: NA
DNA: TGTGCCAGCGCCCGCCCCGGGTCCGCCTACGAGCAGTACTTC
CDR3: CASARPGSAYEQYF

D: NA
V: TRBV5-1
J: TRBJ1-2
size: NA
DNA: TGCGCCAGCAGCTTGGACGGGGCCTACACCTTC
CDR3: CASSLDGAYTF

D: NA
V: TRBV20-1
J: TRBJ2-6
size: NA
DNA: TGCAGTGCAACCCCGTTGGGGTACCTCTCTGGGGCCAACGTCCTGACTTTC
CDR3: CSATPLGYLSGANVLTF

D: NA
V: TRBV20-1
J: TRBJ1-6
size: NA
DNA: TGCAGTGCTAGAGATCTGCCAGGGGAGGGTTCACCCCTCCACTTT
CDR3: CSARDLPGEGSPLHF

D: NA
V: TRBV24-1
J: TRBJ1-2
size: NA
DNA: TGTGCCACCAGTGATTTGGGGGACCGCTCCTATGGCTACACCTTC
CDR3: CATSDLGDRSYGYTF

D: TRBD2
V: TRBV7-2
J: TRBJ2-3
size: NA
DNA: TGTGCCAGCAGCCCAGCGCCTTTACTAGCGGGGGGTATGAATACGCAGTATTTT
CDR3: CASSPAPLLAGGMNTQYF

D: NA
V: TRBV5-1
J: TRBJ2-5
size: few
DNA: TGCGCCAGCAGCTTACAGGGCGACCTAGAGACCCAGTACTTC
CDR3: CASSLQGDLETQYF

D: NA
V: TRBV9
J: TRBJ2-3
size: NA
DNA: TGTGCCAGCAGCGTAGCTCCCGGGGAGACAGATACGCAGTATTTT
CDR3: CASSVAPGETDTQYF

D: NA
V: TRBV12-3/TRBV12-4
J: TRBJ1-1
size: few
DNA: TGTGCCAGCAGTTTATGGCAGGGCACTGAAGCTTTCTTT
CDR3: CASSLWQGTEAFF

D: TRBD1
V: TRBV7-9
J: TRBJ2-7
size: NA
DNA: TGTGCCAGCAGCAAACGACAGGGATACTACGAGCAGTACTTC
CDR3: CASSKRQGYYEQYF

D: TRBD2
V: TRBV28
J: TRBJ2-1
size: NA
DNA: TGTGCCAGCAGTACCGGGACTAGCGTAGTCTCCCACAATGAGCAGTTCTTC
CDR3: CASSTGTSVVSHNEQFF

D: TRBD1
V: TRBV11-2
J: TRBJ2-1
size: NA
DNA: TGTGCCAGCAGCCCCGGGACAGGGAGAGGGTTAGGCTACAATGAGCAGTTCTTC
CDR3: CASSPGTGRGLGYNEQFF

D: TRBD1
V: TRBV20-1
J: TRBJ2-7
size: NA
DNA: TGCAGTGCTAGAGATGGGACAGGGGATTACTACGAGCAGTACTTC
CDR3: CSARDGTGDYYEQYF

D: TRBD2
V: TRBV20-1
J: TRBJ2-1
size: NA
DNA: TGCAGTGCTCCATCCAGCACTAGCGGGGGGAATGAGCAGTTCTTC
CDR3: CSAPSSTSGGNEQFF